What follows are 24 T cell receptor beta chains derived from one specimen sequenced in a study of patients and donors after allogeneic stem cell transplantation. Each CDR3 protein is one row after TCRdb ran MiXCR on the RT-PCR reads. The sample holds roughly 180,000 distinct CDR3 sequences, more than 35% seen once. The sample comprised blood, either unsorted or a sorted T cell fraction (not recorded which). The source of these receptors is a human donor who was either an allogeneic HSCT recipient or a stem cell or donor lymphocyte infusion donor (not recorded which). It is not recorded whose cells these are; they may come from a transplant donor.

The gene calls are TRBV20-1 and TRBJ2-3, with TRBD2 matching 10 bases. Germline loops: CDR1 DFQATT, CDR2 SNEGSKA (reference sequence). The J segment lost 7 bases and the V segment lost 2 bases, leaving 6 bases of the junction unmatched. This CDR3 spans 14 amino acids. The CDR3 protein is CSARPGLATHTQYF. In DNA, the CDR3 is TGCAGTGCTAGACCGGGACTAGCGACCCATACGCAGTATTTT.

The CDR3 spells CASSQFQGPNQPQHF. The CDR3 nucleotides are TGCGCCAGCAGCCAATTTCAGGGGCCCAATCAGCCCCAGCATTTT. J is TRBJ1-5 and V is TRBV4-3; weak D call: TRBD1 (6 bases). Germline V CDR1 and CDR2: LGHNA, YSLEER. V was cut by 2 bases and J by 3 bases, with 11 bases left in between. This CDR3 is 15 amino acids long.

This clonotype is a singleton in its sample. V usage is TRBV4-2 and J usage is TRBJ2-7; unclear D gene. Looked up from germline, CDR1 is LGHNA and CDR2 is YNFKEQ. This CDR3 has 13 amino acids. Trimming removed 0 bases at V and 5 bases at J, with 8 bases between. CDR3 residues: CASSQEFRDEQYF. The CDR3 region has the DNA TGTGCCAGCAGCCAAGAATTTCGGGACGAGCAGTACTTC.

The chain is built from TRBV7-9 and TRBJ1-1; D is ambiguous. CDR1 and CDR2 from the germline V gene are SEHNR and FQNEAQ (reference sequence). The length of the CDR3 is 14 residues. V dropped 6 bases and J dropped 6 bases, with 17 bases sitting between them. The CDR3 is CASRPRESVPEAFF. In nucleotides, the CDR3 is TGTGCCAGCAGGCCTAGAGAATCGGTCCCTGAAGCTTTCTTT.

V gene TRBV12-3 or TRBV12-4 combines with J gene TRBJ2-7, with 11 bases identical to TRBD1. After removal of 6 bases from V and 5 bases from J, the junction contained 9 bases not matched to a gene. The CDR3 has 15 amino acids. The CDR3 coding sequence is TGTGCCAGCAGACTGTCCCGGACAGGGGGCAACGAGCAGTACTTC. It yields the protein CASRLSRTGGNEQYF.

This chain links TRBV2 with TRBJ2-7, with D perhaps TRBD2 (6 bases). Trimming took 6 bases from V and 0 from J, leaving 12 bases between them. CDR1 is SNHLY and CDR2 is FYNNEI in the germline V gene. The CDR3 has 14 amino acids. This chain's CDR3 is CASSSIAASYEQYF. Written as DNA, the CDR3 is TGTGCCAGCAGCTCGATAGCGGCCTCCTACGAGCAGTACTTC.

This clonotype was recorded a few times. Compared with germline, one end of the junction differs, possibly owing to a read error. The chain carries TRBV30 and TRBJ1-2; 7 nucleotides line up with TRBD1. Germline V gene data show CDR1 as GTSNPN and CDR2 as SVGIG (reference sequence). The CDR3 has 15 residues. CDR3 sequence reads: CAWRSTGRKSYDYTF. The CDR3 coding sequence is TGTGCCTGGAGGTCGACAGGGAGGAAATCCTATGACTACACCTTC.

The chain is built from TRBV28 and TRBJ1-6; no clear D gene. The ends were cut back, 7 bases at V and 7 bases at J, with 17 bases in the middle. This CDR3 comprises 15 residues. CDR1 and CDR2 from the germline V gene are MDHEN and SYDVKM. CDR3 bases: TGTGCCAGCACCTTCCCTGGGATATCAAATTCACCCCTCCACTTT. The encoded protein is CASTFPGISNSPLHF.

This chain joins TRBV30 and TRBJ2-7; 9 bases match TRBD1. The CDR3 runs to 13 residues. The V and J ends lost 8 bases and 0 bases, in that order; junction bases with no gene match: 5. The germline V gene has CDR1 GTSNPN and CDR2 SVGIG (reference sequence). The CDR3 DNA reads as TGTGCCCTCGACAGGGGGGACTCCTACGAGCAGTACTTC. It translates to CALDRGDSYEQYF.

This clonotype showed up just a few times. The chain uses TRBV5-1 and TRBJ2-3, with D perhaps being TRBD1 or TRBD2 (6 bases each). The length of the CDR3 is 14 residues. V shed 3 bases and J shed 6 bases, with 14 bases lying between them. Germline CDR1 and CDR2: SGHRS and YFSETQ. The CDR3 DNA follows: TGCGCCAGCAGCTCGGAGCCGGGGGCGGATACGCAGTATTTT. Protein sequence: CASSSEPGADTQYF.

V is TRBV18 and J is TRBJ2-3; D is tentatively TRBD1 or TRBD2 (5 bases each). Between the trimmed V and J ends, which lost 4 bases and 2 bases, there was a span of 13 bases. Germline-derived CDR1 and CDR2 are KGHSH and LQKENI. This CDR3 comprises 15 residues. The CDR3 protein is CASSRLAGATDTQYF. For the CDR3, the DNA is TGTGCCAGCTCACGTCTAGCTGGGGCCACAGATACGCAGTATTTT.

The gene calls are TRBV7-9 and TRBJ1-4; D possibly corresponds to TRBD1 (6 bases). The CDR3 totals 16 residues. Germline V gene sequence: CDR1 SEHNR, CDR2 FQNEAQ (reference sequence). V lost 0 bases to trimming and J lost 7 bases, with 15 bases between them. The DNA for the CDR3 is TGTGCCAGCAGCTTAGCCGTGGGGGCTTCGGCTGAAAAACTGTTTTTT. Its translation is CASSLAVGASAEKLFF.

The sample holds a few counts of this clonotype. This sequence joins TRBV28 and TRBJ1-3; D remains ambiguous. CDR3 length: 16 residues. V was clipped by 4 bases and J by 9 bases, with 22 bases between them. Germline CDR1 reads MDHEN; CDR2 reads SYDVKM. CDR3 residues: CASSSSSWQVESTIYF. CDR3 DNA: TGTGCCAGCAGTTCCTCCTCTTGGCAGGTTGAAAGCACCATATATTTT.

This clonotype was counted a few times. The chain couples TRBV4-3 to TRBJ2-2; D may be TRBD2 (6 bases). Trimming cost V 0 bases and J 4 bases, with 9 bases left between them. The CDR3 consists of 15 residues. Germline CDR1 LGHNA, CDR2 YSLEER. CDR3 sequence reads: CASSQEGLSTGELFF. In DNA, the CDR3 is TGCGCCAGCAGCCAAGAGGGACTTTCCACCGGGGAGCTGTTTTTT.

The chain links TRBV12-3 or TRBV12-4 to TRBJ1-5, with D unclear. V was cut by 5 bases and J by 0 bases, with 11 bases left in between. The CDR3 runs 15 residues. CDR3: CASSTGPISNQPQHF. The CDR3 coding sequence is TGTGCCAGCAGTACCGGGCCGATTAGCAATCAGCCCCAGCATTTT.

The V gene is TRBV10-3, the J gene TRBJ1-4; 10 bases map to TRBD1. This CDR3 is built from 15 residues. Per the germline V gene, CDR1 is ENHRY and CDR2 is SYGVKD. V trimming: 5 bases; J trimming: 7 bases; junction bases outside the gene matches: 7. CDR3 bases: TGTGCCATCAGTTCCAGGGGACAGGGGTTTGAAAAACTGTTTTTT. Its translation: CAISSRGQGFEKLFF.

This chain uses TRBV12-3 or TRBV12-4 with TRBJ1-1, with no clear D. V was trimmed by 2 bases and J by 0 bases, leaving 7 bases between them. This CDR3 is built from 14 residues. CDR3 nucleotide sequence: TGTGCCAGCAGTTTAACCGAAGTGAACACTGAAGCTTTCTTT. Its protein product is CASSLTEVNTEAFF.

In its sample, this clonotype was seen many times. The chain employs TRBV5-1 and TRBJ1-1; 10 bases agree with TRBD1. Germline lookup yields CDR1 SGHRS and CDR2 YFSETQ. Unmatched junction bases numbered 10, after V lost 4 bases and J lost 7 bases. The length of the CDR3 is 15 residues. CDR3 protein: CASSGMRQGAIEAFF. The CDR3 DNA sequence: TGCGCCAGCAGCGGTATGAGACAGGGGGCGATTGAAGCTTTCTTT.

The chain uses TRBV3-1 and TRBJ1-4; 9 bases align to TRBD1. Germline lookup yields CDR1 LGHDT and CDR2 YNNKEL (reference sequence). The CDR3 runs to 15 residues. V lost 4 bases and J lost 5; bases outside the gene matches: 5. CDR3 protein: CASSPGTGRNEKLFF. The CDR3 coding sequence is TGTGCCAGCAGCCCCGGGACAGGGCGGAATGAAAAACTGTTTTTT.

This clonotype has only a few counts. This rearrangement joins TRBV20-1 to TRBJ2-7; 8 nucleotides line up with TRBD2. Trimming at V came to 0 bases and at J to 2 bases, leaving 6 bases not matched to a gene. There are 15 residues in the CDR3. The germline V gene has CDR1 DFQATT and CDR2 SNEGSKA (reference sequence). The CDR3 region is CSARDRGAGAYEQYF. The CDR3 region has the DNA TGCAGTGCTAGAGATAGGGGAGCGGGGGCCTACGAGCAGTACTTC.

This chain connects TRBV4-1 to TRBJ2-1; D call uncertain. Germline V lookup: CDR1 MGHRA, CDR2 YSYEKL. CDR3 length: 20 residues. Trimming left V 0 bases short and J 5 bases short, with 26 bases between. CDR3 bases: TGCGCCAGCAGCCAAGAAGGAAGTACACTACCCCCCTCGAGAGACAATGAGCAGTTCTTC. It is translated as CASSQEGSTLPPSRDNEQFF.

This clonotype has only a few counts. The chain recombines TRBV29-1 with TRBJ1-1, with D perhaps matching TRBD1 (5 bases). CDR3 length equals 14 residues. Trimming pared 4 bases from V and 4 bases from J, leaving 16 bases between. From germline, CDR1 is SQVTM and CDR2 ANQGSEA. Written as DNA, the CDR3 is TGCAGCGTTGGCGGGGGGGTAGTTGGCACTGAAGCTTTCTTT. It codes for CSVGGGVVGTEAFF.

Comments on this clonotype: Germline is not matched at one junction end, which may reflect a read error. V gene TRBV4-2 combines with J gene TRBJ2-1; D is uncertain. Germline V lookup: CDR1 LGHNA, CDR2 YNFKEQ. This CDR3 comprises 16 residues. The CDR3 loop is CASNQETQRARNEQFF. The CDR3 nucleotides are TGTGCCAGCAACCAAGAAACCCAAAGGGCGCGCAATGAGCAGTTCTTC.

There are a few counts of this clonotype. This sequence joins TRBV6-4 and TRBJ2-2; TRBD1 matches 7 bases. The trim removed 6 bases at V and 5 bases at J, leaving 6 bases unmatched. There are 14 residues in the CDR3. The V gene's germline CDR1 is MRHNA and CDR2 SNTAGT. CDR3: CASSRQGGTGELFF. CDR3 bases: TGTGCCAGCAGCAGACAGGGTGGTACCGGGGAGCTGTTTTTT.